Listed below are T cell receptor beta chains from one sample, sequenced in a study of T cell responses to AZD1222 COVID-19 vaccine. Some clones are missing from TCRdb's copy, which holds only in-frame ones; the method was immunoSEQ multiplex PCR. Of about 68,000 clones listed, about nine tenths were seen once; the top ten hold less than 9%. The sequences come from peripheral blood, collected on day 0 of AZD1222 vaccination. The origin of the receptors is an adult in good health. Each CDR3 is given with its conserved first and last residue. A D gene is named only where the DNA matches it firmly. Clone size is shown for a subset of rows, as once, few, many or a class of expanded clone.

>15|TRBJ2-2|TRBV28|-|-
CASRGAHRPTGELFF
TGTGCCAGCCGCGGAGCCCACCGGCCCACCGGGGAGCTGTTTTTT
>16|TRBJ2-2|TRBV7-2|-|-
CASSLKAIRTTGELFF
TGTGCCAGCAGCTTAAAAGCTATACGAACGACCGGGGAGCTGTTTTTT
>15|TRBJ2-2|TRBV2|-|-
CASSEQGTHTGELFF
TGTGCCAGCAGTGAACAAGGCACTCACACCGGGGAGCTGTTTTTT
>15|TRBJ2-7|TRBV5-5|-|-
CASSFDLAAIYEQYF
TGTGCCAGCAGCTTTGATCTAGCAGCAATTTACGAGCAGTACTTC
>12|TRBJ1-1|TRBV29-1|-|-
CSVDGLNTEAFF
TGCAGCGTCGACGGACTGAACACTGAAGCTTTCTTT
>13|TRBJ2-7|TRBV19|-|TRBD2
CASSLAGEGEQYF
TGTGCCAGTAGCTTAGCGGGAGAGGGCGAGCAGTACTTC
>14|TRBJ2-2|TRBV7-3|-|-
CASSSGHITGELFF
TGTGCCAGCAGCTCGGGACACATCACCGGGGAGCTGTTTTTT
>16|TRBJ1-3|TRBV27|-|-
CASSLSGGYSGNTIYF
TGTGCCAGCAGTTTATCGGGGGGTTACTCTGGAAACACCATATATTTT
>17|TRBJ2-1|TRBV7-6|-|-
CASSEWASDSSYNEQFF
TGTGCCAGCAGCGAATGGGCTAGCGACAGCTCCTACAATGAGCAGTTCTTC
>18|TRBJ2-1|TRBV18|-|-
CASSPPSRGGKIPNEQFF
TGTGCCAGCTCACCCCCCTCGAGAGGCGGGAAGATACCCAATGAGCAGTTCTTC
>11|TRBJ2-7|TRBV20-1|-|-
CSAKTGYEQYF
TGCAGTGCCAAGACAGGCTACGAGCAGTACTTC
>14|TRBJ1-1|TRBV19|-|-
CASSTWGQDTEAFF
TGTGCCAGTAGTACCTGGGGGCAGGACACTGAAGCTTTCTTT
>13|TRBJ1-5|TRBV28|few|TRBD1
CASSYQQGHPQHF
TGTGCCAGCAGCTATCAACAGGGGCACCCCCAGCATTTT
>12|TRBJ2-2|TRBV6-2/TRBV6-3|-|-
CASSLAYGELFF
TGTGCCAGCAGCCTAGCCTACGGGGAGCTGTTTTTT
>16|TRBJ1-4|TRBV18|-|-
CASSTASGGTNEKLFF
TGTGCCAGCTCAACCGCCTCAGGCGGGACTAATGAAAAACTGTTTTTT
>14|TRBJ1-3|TRBV2|-|-
CASSATGSGNTIYF
TGTGCCAGCAGTGCTACGGGCTCTGGAAACACCATATATTTT
>17|TRBJ2-2|TRBV5-1|-|-
CASSFFIETGRAGELFF
TGCGCCAGCAGCTTTTTTATTGAAACAGGGCGGGCCGGGGAGCTGTTTTTT
>16|TRBJ2-1|TRBV6-6|-|-
CASSYSSGSSYNEQFF
TGTGCCAGCAGTTACTCTTCCGGGAGCTCCTACAATGAGCAGTTCTTC
>14|TRBJ2-3|TRBV28|-|-
CASQSGTYTDTQYF
TGTGCCAGCCAAAGCGGAACCTACACAGATACGCAGTATTTT
>17|TRBJ1-2|TRBV18|-|-
CASSPRGRERVNYGYTF
TGTGCCAGCTCCCCTAGGGGAAGGGAAAGGGTCAACTATGGCTACACCTTC
>14|TRBJ2-3|TRBV24-1|-|TRBD2
CATSAAGGADTQYF
TGTGCCACCAGTGCGGCGGGAGGAGCAGATACGCAGTATTTT
>16|TRBJ1-4|TRBV6-1|once|TRBD1
CASSEVHGQGEGKLFF
TGTGCCAGCAGTGAAGTCCACGGACAGGGGGAAGGAAAACTGTTTTTT
>11|TRBJ2-2|TRBV11-2|-|-
CATTNTGELFF
TGTGCCACCACTAACACCGGGGAGCTGTTTTTT
>11|TRBJ2-7|TRBV30|-|-
CAWSVGGEQYF
TGTGCCTGGAGTGTAGGAGGCGAGCAGTACTTC
>16|TRBJ2-1|TRBV11-2|-|TRBD2
CASSPLAGGSYNEQFF
TGTGCCAGCTCCCCACTAGCGGGAGGATCCTACAATGAGCAGTTCTTC
>15|TRBJ2-1|TRBV7-6|-|-
CASSHSTGTQNEQFF
TGTGCCAGCAGCCATAGCACAGGGACTCAAAATGAGCAGTTCTTC
>15|TRBJ1-4|TRBV5-4|-|TRBD1
CASSPRTGGLEKLFF
TGTGCCAGCAGCCCCCGGACAGGGGGCCTAGAAAAACTGTTTTTT
>15|TRBJ1-2|TRBV5-1|-|TRBD1
CASSSRTGNAYGYTF
TGCGCCAGCAGCTCGAGGACAGGGAACGCCTATGGCTACACCTTC
>13|TRBJ2-3|TRBV30|-|-
CAWSFGATDTQYF
TGTGCCTGGAGTTTTGGCGCTACAGATACGCAGTATTTT
>15|TRBJ1-4|TRBV6-2/TRBV6-3|once|-
CASSYEGRGSEKLFF
TGTGCCAGCAGTTACGAGGGGAGGGGAAGTGAAAAACTGTTTTTT
>14|TRBJ1-1|TRBV4-1|-|-
CASSRTAMNTEAFF
TGCGCCAGCAGCCGCACCGCCATGAACACTGAAGCTTTCTTT
>17|TRBJ1-2|TRBV19|-|-
CASSIEGAGASGRGYTF
TGTGCCAGTAGTATAGAGGGTGCTGGGGCGTCCGGAAGGGGCTACACCTTC
>13|TRBJ1-2|TRBV12-3/TRBV12-4|-|TRBD1
CASSGTGGHGYTF
TGTGCCAGCAGTGGGACAGGGGGCCATGGCTACACCTTC
>15|TRBJ2-3|TRBV7-9|-|TRBD1
CASSFGQGKTDTQYF
TGTGCCAGCAGCTTTGGACAGGGAAAGACAGATACGCAGTATTTT
>14|TRBJ2-7|TRBV2|-|TRBD1
CASRRDRSSYEQYF
TGTGCCAGCAGAAGGGACAGAAGCTCCTACGAGCAGTACTTC
>11|TRBJ2-1|TRBV4-1|-|-
CASSQVGEQFF
TGCGCCAGCAGCCAAGTAGGTGAGCAGTTCTTC